The 5 T cell receptor beta chains below were found in one sample sequenced in a study of vaccination and CD4 T cells after COVID-19. Antigens for these TCRs are unknown. Described treatment: approximately nine-day PBMC culture with coronavirus spike peptide pools or control peptides (ViraFEST assay). The Oncomine TCR Beta short-read assay generated sequence data from the DNA of cultured CD4+ T cells. Each CDR3 protein gets one entry after TCRdb re-called the PCR reads with MiXCR. The sample includes roughly 15,000 distinct CDR3 sequences, roughly 50% of them seen just once. The sample was CD4+ T cells from blood, cultured in vitro. The receptors were gathered from a human donor who had recovered from COVID-19.

The V call is TRBV5-6, the J call TRBJ1-1; maybe TRBD1 (5 bases). The CDR3 totals 11 residues. CDR1 is SGHDT and CDR2 is YYEEEE in the germline V gene. The V gene lost 3 bases and the J gene lost 7 bases, with 7 bases spanning the gap. CDR3 in DNA: TGTGCCAGCAGCTCGACAGTTGAAGCTTTCTTT. Its protein is CASSSTVEAFF.

This sequence joins TRBV6-1 and TRBJ2-1; D uncertain. The germline CDR1 and CDR2 sequences are MNHNS and SASEGT. V was clipped by 4 bases and J by 1 base, with 14 bases between them. CDR3 length: 16 amino acids. This CDR3 is CASSVEKFTSYNEQFF. As DNA, the CDR3 is TGTGCCAGCAGTGTCGAGAAGTTTACTTCCTACAATGAGCAGTTCTTC.

This clonotype was seen a single time. The chain links TRBV7-6 to TRBJ2-5; 9 bases are shared with TRBD1. The germline gives CDR1 SGHVS, CDR2 FNYEAQ. This CDR3 region has 13 residues. The junction had 1 base not matched to a gene; V was cut back by 4 bases and J by 4 bases. In nucleotides, the CDR3 is TGTGCCAGCAGCTCGGGACAGGGAGAGACCCAGTACTTC. Translation: CASSSGQGETQYF.

The DNA for the CDR3 is TGTGCCAGCAGCCCGGGAAGGGACAGGGTCACTGAAGCTTTCTTT. It specifies CASSPGRDRVTEAFF. J is TRBJ1-1 and V is TRBV7-8; TRBD1 agrees at 9 bases. The CDR3 runs 15 residues. The J segment lost 4 bases and the V segment lost 5 bases, leaving 8 bases of the junction unmatched. Looked up from germline, CDR1 is SGHVS and CDR2 is FQNEAQ. The whole variable domain, remainder taken from reference TRBV7-8 and TRBJ1-1, is GAGVSQSPRYKVAKRGQDVALRCDPISGHVSLFWYQQALGQGPEFLTYFQNEAQLDKSGLPSDRFFAERPEGSVSTLKIQRTQQEDSAVYLCASSPGRDRVTEAFFGQGTRLTVV.

This clonotype was counted a few times. This chain uses TRBV12-3 or TRBV12-4 with TRBJ1-2; 7 nucleotides line up with TRBD1. Trimming cost V 6 bases and J 3 bases; bases outside gene matches: 4. This CDR3 has 13 amino acids. The CDR3 sequence is CASSSDRDYGYTF. The CDR3 region has the DNA TGTGCCAGCAGCTCCGACAGGGACTATGGCTACACCTTC.